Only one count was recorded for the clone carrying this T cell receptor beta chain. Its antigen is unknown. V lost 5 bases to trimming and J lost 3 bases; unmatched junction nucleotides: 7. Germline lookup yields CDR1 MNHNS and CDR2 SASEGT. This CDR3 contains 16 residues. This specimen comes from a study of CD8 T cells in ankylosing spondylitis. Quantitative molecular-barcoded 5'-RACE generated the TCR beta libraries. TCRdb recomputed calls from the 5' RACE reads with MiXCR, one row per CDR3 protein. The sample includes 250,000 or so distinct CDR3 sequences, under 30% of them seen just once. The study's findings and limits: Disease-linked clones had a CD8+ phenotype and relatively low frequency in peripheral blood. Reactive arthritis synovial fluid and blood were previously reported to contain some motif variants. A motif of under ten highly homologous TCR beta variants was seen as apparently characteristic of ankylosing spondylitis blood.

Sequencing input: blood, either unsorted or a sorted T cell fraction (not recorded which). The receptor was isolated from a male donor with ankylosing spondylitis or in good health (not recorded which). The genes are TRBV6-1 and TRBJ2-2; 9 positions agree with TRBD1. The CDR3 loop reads CASSQGTGTHTGELFF. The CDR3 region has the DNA TGTGCCAGCAGTCAGGGGACAGGGACTCACACCGGGGAGCTGTTTTTT.